The T cell receptor beta chain described here comes from a study of cytomegalovirus exposure and HLA in healthy donors. Per germline, CDR1 LNHDA and CDR2 SQIVND (reference sequence). The CDR3 sequence is 16 residues long. The ends lost 6 bases at V and 0 bases at J; junction bases unmatched: 3. Sequenced by immunoSEQ multiplex PCR; TCRdb stores in-frame clones only, minus some. The table shows about 150,000 clones, with about 80% occurring only once. The V and J genes are TRBV19 and TRBJ2-3, with TRBD2 matching 13 bases. Input material: PBMCs. This receptor was taken from a man in his thirties or forties in good health and CMV-seropositive. In DNA, the CDR3 is TGTGCCAGTAGGGGGACTAGCGGGGTTAGCACAGATACGCAGTATTTT. Translating gives CASRGTSGVSTDTQYF. The whole variable domain, remainder taken from reference TRBV19 and TRBJ2-3, is DGGITQSPKYLFRKEGQNVTLSCEQNLNHDAMYWYRQDPGQGLRLIYYSQIVNDFQKGDIAEGYSVSREKKESFPLTVTSAQKNPTAFYLCASRGTSGVSTDTQYFGPGTRLTVL.